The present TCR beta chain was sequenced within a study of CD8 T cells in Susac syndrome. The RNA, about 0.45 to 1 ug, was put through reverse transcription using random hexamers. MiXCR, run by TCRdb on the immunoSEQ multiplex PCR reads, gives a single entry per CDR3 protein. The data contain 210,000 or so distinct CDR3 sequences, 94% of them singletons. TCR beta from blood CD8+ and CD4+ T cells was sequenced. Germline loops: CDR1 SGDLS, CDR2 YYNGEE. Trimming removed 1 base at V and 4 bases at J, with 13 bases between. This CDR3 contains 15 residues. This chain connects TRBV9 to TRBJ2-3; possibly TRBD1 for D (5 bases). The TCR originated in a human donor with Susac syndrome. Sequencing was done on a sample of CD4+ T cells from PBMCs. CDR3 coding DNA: TGTGCCAGCAGCGTAAAAGCCCAGGGTCCAGATACGCAGTATTTT. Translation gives CASSVKAQGPDTQYF.